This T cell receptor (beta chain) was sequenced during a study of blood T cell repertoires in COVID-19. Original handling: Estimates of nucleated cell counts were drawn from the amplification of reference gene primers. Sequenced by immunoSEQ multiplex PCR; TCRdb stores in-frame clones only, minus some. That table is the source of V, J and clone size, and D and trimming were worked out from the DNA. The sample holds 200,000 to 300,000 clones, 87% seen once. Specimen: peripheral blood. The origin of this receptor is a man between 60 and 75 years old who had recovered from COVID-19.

The DNA of the CDR3 is TGTGCCAGCAGCTTTTGGGACATAAATCAGCCCCAGCATTTT. It translates to CASSFWDINQPQHF. This sequence joins TRBV5-5 and TRBJ1-5; D might be TRBD1 (6 bases). CDR1 and CDR2 (germline): SGHKS, YYEKEE (reference sequence). V lost 2 bases and J 4 bases, leaving 10 bases between the germline ends. This CDR3 is 14 amino acids long. Using reference TRBV5-5 and TRBJ1-5 for the parts outside the CDR3, the full variable domain is DAGVTQSPTHLIKTRGQQVTLRCSPISGHKSVSWYQQVLGQGPQFIFQYYEKEERGRGNFPDRFSARQFPNYSSELNVNALLLGDSALYLCASSFWDINQPQHFGDGTRLSIL.